This TCR beta chain appears in the sequencing data of a study of blood T cell repertoires in COVID-19. Study at large: Material from acute and convalescent COVID-19 was sourced from the United States, Italy and Spain.

Clones were read by immunoSEQ multiplex PCR, and TCRdb kept only the in-frame ones, dropping some. The sample carries around 190,000 clones, about nine tenths recorded once. Germline loops: CDR1 SGHDT, CDR2 YYEEEE. This CDR3 is 13 amino acids long. V gave up 4 bases and J gave up 9 bases; unmatched junction bases: 2. Sequencing input: peripheral blood. The receptor comes from a man aged 18 to 35 who had recovered from COVID-19. The rearrangement joins TRBV5-6 to TRBJ2-1, with 12 bases aligning to TRBD2. The CDR3 is CASSVGLAGEQFF. Written as DNA, the CDR3 is TGTGCCAGCAGCGTGGGACTAGCGGGTGAGCAGTTCTTC.